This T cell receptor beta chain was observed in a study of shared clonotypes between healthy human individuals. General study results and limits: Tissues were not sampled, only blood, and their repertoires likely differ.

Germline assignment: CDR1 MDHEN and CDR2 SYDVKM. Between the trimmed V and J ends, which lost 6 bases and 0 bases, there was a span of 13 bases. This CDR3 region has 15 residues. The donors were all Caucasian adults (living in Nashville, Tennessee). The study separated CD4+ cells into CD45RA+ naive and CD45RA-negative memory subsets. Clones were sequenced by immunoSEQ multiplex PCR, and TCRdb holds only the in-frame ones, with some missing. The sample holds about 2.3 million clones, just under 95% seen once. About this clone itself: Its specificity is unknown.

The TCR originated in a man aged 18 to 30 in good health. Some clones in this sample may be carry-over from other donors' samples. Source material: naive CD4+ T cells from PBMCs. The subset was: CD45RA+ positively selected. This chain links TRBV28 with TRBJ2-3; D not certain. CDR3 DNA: TGTGCCAGCAGCTCCCCGACGGCTAGCACAGATACGCAGTATTTT. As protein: CASSSPTASTDTQYF.